These 15 T cell receptor beta chains came from one sample sequenced in a study of T cells in localized non-small cell lung cancer. The method was immunoSEQ multiplex PCR; TCRdb's version includes in-frame clones alone and lacks a portion of them. The table lists 4,100 or so clones, about 35% of them singletons. Material: lung tumor tissue, obtained before any cancer treatment. Receptor source: a man aged 40-75 years with stage II squamous cell lung carcinoma.

By sample fraction, this clone is medium-sized. The chain recombines TRBV11-3 with TRBJ2-1, with 8 bases identical to TRBD1. V lost 5 bases, J lost 6 bases, and 21 bases stayed unmatched. Germline CDR1 SGHNT, CDR2 YENEEA. The CDR3 has 19 residues. CDR3 amino acids: CASSLPSRQGANFGNEQFF. Here the CDR3 DNA reads TGTGCCAGCAGCCTGCCCTCCCGCCAGGGGGCAAACTTCGGCAATGAGCAGTTCTTC. Full variable domain (rest looked up from reference TRBV11-3 and TRBJ2-1): EAGVVQSPRYKIIEKKQPVAFWCNPISGHNTLYWYLQNLGQGPELLIRYENEEAVDDSQLPKDRFSAERLKGVDSTLKIQPAELGDSAVYLCASSLPSRQGANFGNEQFFGPGTRLTVL.

The chain is built from TRBV11-3 and TRBJ2-1, with 7 bases that match TRBD2. Losses at the gene ends were 5 bases for V and 5 bases for J; bases not matched to a gene: 9. Germline-derived CDR1 and CDR2 are SGHNT and YENEEA. CDR3 length: 15 residues. CDR3 sequence reads: CASSLGAGEHNEQFF. The CDR3 DNA is TGTGCCAGCAGCCTAGGTGCGGGGGAACACAATGAGCAGTTCTTC.

The chain links TRBV7-5 to TRBJ1-4; the D segment call TRBD1 is taken from the table without a DNA check. TRBV7-5 counts as a pseudogene. The CDR3 is 16 residues long. Here the CDR3 DNA reads TGTGCCAGCAGCTTAAGTATTGGGCAGGGCCGTTCAAAACTGTTTTTT. Translated, it gives CASSLSIGQGRSKLFF.

This rearrangement joins TRBV19 to TRBJ2-3, with D maybe TRBD1 (5 bases). The CDR3 has 15 amino acids. Germline V gives CDR1 LNHDA, CDR2 SQIVND (reference sequence). Trimming stripped 11 bases from V and 0 bases from J, with 18 bases between. The CDR3 is CASSDTPMSTDTQYF. CDR3 nucleotides: TGTGCCTCCTCGGACACACCCATGAGCACAGATACGCAGTATTTT.

This clone was counted only a few times. The rearrangement links TRBV11-3 to TRBJ2-2, with a possible D match to TRBD2 (5 bases). This CDR3 contains 16 residues. V shed 4 bases and J shed 4 bases, with 16 bases lying between them. CDR1 is SGHNT and CDR2 is YENEEA in the germline V gene. The CDR3 sequence is CASSSVGSGSTGELFF. The CDR3 DNA sequence: TGTGCCAGCAGCTCGGTTGGGAGTGGAAGCACCGGGGAGCTGTTTTTT. Full variable domain (outside the CDR3, taken from reference TRBV11-3 and TRBJ2-2): EAGVVQSPRYKIIEKKQPVAFWCNPISGHNTLYWYLQNLGQGPELLIRYENEEAVDDSQLPKDRFSAERLKGVDSTLKIQPAELGDSAVYLCASSSVGSGSTGELFFGEGSRLTVL.

The table lists this clone with a few counts. The rearrangement uses TRBV4-1 and TRBJ1-1; tentatively, D is TRBD1 (6 bases). Germline CDR1 MGHRA, CDR2 YSYEKL. V was shortened by 1 base and J by 1 base, with 13 bases between the two germline ends. The CDR3 spans 16 residues. CDR3: CASSQGTGNRNTEAFF. The CDR3 DNA reads as TGCGCCAGCAGCCAAGGAACAGGGAACCGGAACACTGAAGCTTTCTTT.

This clone turned up a few times. This CDR3 reads CASSLGGSSAQETQYF. The CDR3 DNA reads TGTGCCAGCAGCCTGGGAGGGTCGAGCGCTCAAGAGACCCAGTACTTC. This chain links TRBV11-3 with TRBJ2-5, with TRBD2 identical over 7 bases. V lost 5 bases, J lost 2 bases, and 11 bases stayed unmatched. CDR3 length: 16 residues. CDR1 and CDR2 (germline): SGHNT, YENEEA.

The chain joins TRBV30 to TRBJ2-1; the D gene is possibly TRBD2 (6 bases). The CDR3 runs to 16 residues. The V end was cut by 5 bases, the J end by 4 bases, with 21 bases between. The V gene's germline CDR1 is GTSNPN and CDR2 SVGIG (reference sequence). CDR3 amino acids: CAWFRVGLRGYNEQFF. The CDR3 DNA reads as TGTGCCTGGTTTCGCGTGGGACTTCGAGGTTACAATGAGCAGTTCTTC. The variable domain in full, completed from reference TRBV30 and TRBJ2-1, reads SQTIHQWPATLVQPVGSPLSLECTVEGTSNPNLYWYRQAAGRGLQLLFYSVGIGQISSEVPQNLSASRPQDRQFILSSKKLLLSDSGFYLCAWFRVGLRGYNEQFFGPGTRLTVL.

This clone has only a few counts. The chain carries TRBV7-5 and TRBJ2-5; the table calls TRBD2, which could not be checked here. TRBV7-5 is shown as a pseudogene. The CDR3 has 15 amino acids. CDR3 nucleotides: TGTGCCAGCAGCTCTCGGGGGACTCGAGAAGAGACCCAGTACTTC. This codes for CASSSRGTREETQYF.

V is TRBV18 and J is TRBJ2-3; 10 positions agree with TRBD2. Germline V gene sequence: CDR1 KGHSH, CDR2 LQKENI. This CDR3 is built from 17 residues. The trim removed 0 bases at V and 2 bases at J, leaving 5 bases unmatched. CDR3 amino acids: CASSPPSLAGVTDTQYF. CDR3 nucleotide sequence: TGTGCCAGCTCACCACCTTCCCTAGCGGGAGTCACAGATACGCAGTATTTT.

The V and J genes are TRBV4-1 and TRBJ2-7, with 9 bases aligning to TRBD1. Germline CDR1 is MGHRA and CDR2 is YSYEKL. Unmatched junction bases numbered 8, after V lost 1 base and J lost 4 bases. The CDR3 spans 16 residues. CDR3 amino acids: CASSQGGGQGPYEQYF. CDR3 nucleotides: TGCGCCAGCAGCCAAGGCGGGGGACAGGGACCTTACGAGCAGTACTTC.

This clone was picked up a small number of times. CDR3 in amino acids: CASSFSPTVNTEAFF. CDR3 coding DNA: TGTGCCAGCAGCTTCTCCCCGACAGTGAACACTGAAGCTTTCTTT. The chain employs TRBV11-3 and TRBJ1-1, with D maybe TRBD1 (5 bases). The CDR3 covers 15 residues. V was shortened by 3 bases and J by 0 bases, with 11 bases between the two germline ends. Germline CDR1 is SGHNT and CDR2 is YENEEA.

Relative to its sample, this clone is medium-sized. The chain recombines TRBV12-2 with TRBJ1-2. TRBV12-2 is labeled a pseudogene. The CDR3 sequence is 14 residues long. The CDR3 reads CASGRVMLWYGYTF. In DNA, the CDR3 is TGTGCCAGTGGACGGGTGATGTTATGGTATGGCTACACCTTC.

J is TRBJ2-5 and V is TRBV14, with 11 positions matching TRBD1. In germline, CDR1 is SGHDN, CDR2 FVKESK. V lost 6 bases and J lost 1; bases outside the gene matches: 7. This CDR3 comprises 16 residues. The CDR3 nucleotides are TGTGCCAGCAGTCAAAGGGACAGGGGGGTCCAAGAGACCCAGTACTTC. Translating gives CASSQRDRGVQETQYF.

A few counts support this clone. The chain carries TRBV11-3 and TRBJ1-2; 7 bases map to TRBD1. Trimming cost V 3 bases and J 7 bases; bases outside gene matches: 11. From germline, CDR1 is SGHNT and CDR2 YENEEA. The CDR3 is 15 amino acids. CDR3 DNA: TGTGCCAGCAGCTTCCCCCAAATCGACAGGGCTGGCTACACCTTC. It specifies CASSFPQIDRAGYTF.